The 12 T cell receptor beta chains reported below all come from one sample, sequenced in a study of TIL therapy for anti-PD-1-resistant metastatic lung cancer. Time point reported: pre-treatment sample, taken before nivolumab and TIL therapy. This was the immunoSEQ v3 assay. The table came from immunoSEQ multiplex PCR; TCRdb's copy has only in-frame clones and leaves some out. The table includes tens of thousands of clones, 79% detected once. The material sequenced was blood, taken at baseline. The source is a man aged 65 to 85 with non-small cell lung cancer.

The gene calls are TRBV6-1 and TRBJ1-5; D is unclear. Per the germline V gene, CDR1 is MNHNS and CDR2 is SASEGT. The CDR3 has 13 amino acids. Trimming removed 8 bases from V and 3 bases from J, with 11 bases in between. The chain's CDR3 is CASAVLDNQPQHF. The CDR3 bases are TGTGCCAGCGCCGTATTGGACAATCAGCCCCAGCATTTT.

The chain employs TRBV6-1 and TRBJ1-6; the D gene is possibly TRBD1 (5 bases). The CDR3 is made up of 14 amino acids. In germline, CDR1 is MNHNS, CDR2 SASEGT. V was pared by 6 bases and J by 2 bases, with 8 bases between. CDR3 in DNA: TGTGCCAGCAGCTCGGGGCCCTATAATTCACCCCTCCACTTT. Amino acid sequence: CASSSGPYNSPLHF.

V gene TRBV7-3 combines with J gene TRBJ2-5; 11 positions match TRBD2. CDR1 is SGHTA and CDR2 is FQGTGA in the germline V gene. The V gene end was trimmed by 3 bases and the J gene end by 4 bases; junction bases not matched to a gene: 4. The CDR3 totals 15 residues. CDR3 in DNA: TGTGCCAGCAGCTTGGACGGGACTAGCGGAGAGACCCAGTACTTC. This gives the protein CASSLDGTSGETQYF.

The genes are TRBV7-3 and TRBJ2-1; D is perhaps TRBD2 (6 bases). The CDR3 has 15 amino acids. Trimming cost V 3 bases and J 3 bases, with 12 bases left between them. The V gene's germline CDR1 is SGHTA and CDR2 FQGTGA. The CDR3 bases are TGTGCCAGCAGCTTCAGGGCTAGCGACTACAATGAGCAGTTCTTC. It is translated as CASSFRASDYNEQFF. Filled out from reference TRBV7-3 and TRBJ2-1, the complete variable domain reads GAGVSQTPSNKVTEKGKYVELRCDPISGHTALYWYRQSLGQGPEFLIYFQGTGAADDSGLPNDRFFAVRPEGSVSTLKIQRTERGDSAVYLCASSFRASDYNEQFFGPGTRLTVL.

The chain recombines TRBV29-1 with TRBJ2-1; no firm D call. The germline V and J ends were trimmed by 2 bases and 10 bases, with 9 bases remaining between them. The CDR3 spans 11 residues. CDR1 SQVTM and CDR2 ANQGSEA come from the germline V gene. The CDR3 loop reads CSVEMGWEQFF. As DNA, the CDR3 is TGCAGCGTTGAAATGGGGTGGGAGCAGTTCTTC.

This sequence joins TRBV4-3 and TRBJ1-3; D is uncertain. The V gene's germline CDR1 is LGHNA and CDR2 YSLEER. V lost 1 base, J lost 0 bases, and 13 bases lay in between. The CDR3 has 17 residues. CDR3 in DNA: TGCGCCAGCAGCCAAGGGGTCGGAAGTACCTCTGGAAACACCATATATTTT. This codes for CASSQGVGSTSGNTIYF.

This chain links TRBV2 with TRBJ2-2; 8 bases agree with TRBD2. CDR3 size: 15 residues. The germline V gene has CDR1 SNHLY and CDR2 FYNNEI. V lost 6 bases, J lost 6 bases, and 9 bases stayed unmatched. CDR3 bases: TGTGCCAGCAGGAAAAGCGGGAGTGGGGCCGGGGAGCTGTTTTTT. Translation: CASRKSGSGAGELFF.

The rearrangement links TRBV7-2 to TRBJ2-5, with D possibly TRBD2 on 6 matching bases. Trimming left V 3 bases short and J 1 base short, with 12 bases between. The CDR3 covers 15 residues. Germline CDR1 SGHTA, CDR2 FQGNSA. CDR3 sequence: CASSFAGLPQETQYF. The CDR3 region has the DNA TGTGCCAGCAGCTTTGCGGGACTTCCCCAAGAGACCCAGTACTTC.

This CDR3 is CASSSRDRHTDTQYF. CDR3 nucleotide sequence: TGTGCCAGCAGCAGCCGGGACAGGCACACAGATACGCAGTATTTT. V usage is TRBV5-4 and J usage is TRBJ2-3; 8 bases align to TRBD1. The germline CDR1 and CDR2 sequences are SGHNT and YYREEE (reference sequence). CDR3 length: 15 residues. Trimming took 4 bases from V and 2 from J; bases not matched to a gene: 6.

On this clone itself: The junction departs from the called germline gene at one end, perhaps through a read error. V is TRBV7-7 and J is TRBJ2-7; 10 nucleotides align to TRBD2. The CDR3 contains 15 residues. CDR1 is SSHAT, CDR2 FNYEAQ, per germline (reference sequence). CDR3: CASSFGLAASYEQYF. The CDR3 coding sequence is TGTGCTAGCAGCTTCGGACTAGCGGCTTCCTACGAGCAGTACTTC.

The gene calls are TRBV23-1 and TRBJ2-2; possibly TRBD2 for D (5 bases). TRBV23-1 is reported as an ORF; its role is uncertain. The CDR3 is made up of 15 amino acids. The V end was cut by 0 bases, the J end by 6 bases, with 11 bases between. The chain's CDR3 is CASSQSGVLAGELFF. CDR3 DNA sequence: TGCGCCAGCAGTCAATCGGGAGTGTTGGCCGGGGAGCTGTTTTTT.

The chain is built from TRBV19 and TRBJ1-2, with unresolved D. The CDR3 has 15 amino acids. Germline V gene lookup returns CDR1 LNHDA and CDR2 SQIVND (reference sequence). Trimming stripped 3 bases from V and 0 bases from J, with 11 bases between. The CDR3 DNA reads as TGTGCCAGTAGTATTGGAGCGGGTACTAACTATGGCTACACCTTC. It is translated as CASSIGAGTNYGYTF.